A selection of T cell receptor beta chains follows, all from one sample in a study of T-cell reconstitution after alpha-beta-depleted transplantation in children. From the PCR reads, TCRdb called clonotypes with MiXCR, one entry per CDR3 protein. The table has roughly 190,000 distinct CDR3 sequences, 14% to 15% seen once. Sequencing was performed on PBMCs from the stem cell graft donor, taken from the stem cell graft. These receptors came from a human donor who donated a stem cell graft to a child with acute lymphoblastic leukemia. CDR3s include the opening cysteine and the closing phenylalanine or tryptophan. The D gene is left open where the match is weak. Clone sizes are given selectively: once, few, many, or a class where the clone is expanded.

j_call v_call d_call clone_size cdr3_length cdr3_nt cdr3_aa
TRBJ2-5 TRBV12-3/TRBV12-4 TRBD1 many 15 TGTGCCAGTGGGGCCCAGGGGGCGGGCCAAGAGACCCAGTACTTC CASGAQGAGQETQYF
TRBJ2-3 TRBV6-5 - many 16 TGTGCCAGCAGTTCCCCGGAGGGCCTTAGCACAGATACGCAGTATTTT CASSSPEGLSTDTQYF
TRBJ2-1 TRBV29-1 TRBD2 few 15 TGCAGCGTTGAAGAGAACGAGCGGGAGTACAATGAGCAGTTCTTC CSVEENEREYNEQFF
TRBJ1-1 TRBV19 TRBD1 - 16 TGTGCCAGTGCATCCGGGACAGGGGAAAGTGTCACTGAAGCTTTCTTT CASASGTGESVTEAFF
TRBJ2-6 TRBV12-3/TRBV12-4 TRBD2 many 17 TGTGCCAGCATCCCGGGACTACCTCCCTCTGGGGCCAACGTCCTGACTTTC CASIPGLPPSGANVLTF
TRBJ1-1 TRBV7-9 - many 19 TGTGCCAGCAGCTTAGGACTTATACTAGGTGGGACGGCCAACACTGAAGCTTTCTTT CASSLGLILGGTANTEAFF
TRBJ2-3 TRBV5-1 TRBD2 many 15 TGCGCCAGCAGTCTGACTAGCCCCGGCACAGATACGCAGTATTTT CASSLTSPGTDTQYF
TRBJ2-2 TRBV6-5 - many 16 TGTGCCAGCAGTTACGCCGGGACGGCGAACACCGGGGAGCTGTTTTTT CASSYAGTANTGELFF
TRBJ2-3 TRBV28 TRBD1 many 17 TGTGCCAGCAGTTTATGGGACAGGGGTTTAGTAGGAGATACGCAGTATTTT CASSLWDRGLVGDTQYF
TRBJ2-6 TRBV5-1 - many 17 TGCGCCAGCAGCTTGAGAATAGCGAACTCTGGGGCCAACGTCCTGACTTTC CASSLRIANSGANVLTF
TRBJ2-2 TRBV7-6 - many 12 TGTGCCAGCAGCTTAGGGCCCGGGGAGCTGTTTTTT CASSLGPGELFF
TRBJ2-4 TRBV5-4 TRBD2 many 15 TGTGCCAGCAGCTCCTCCGGGACTAGCATAAACATTCAGTACTTC CASSSSGTSINIQYF
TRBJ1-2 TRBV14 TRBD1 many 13 TGTGCCAGCAGCTCGGGACAGCTTGGCGGCTACACCTTC CASSSGQLGGYTF
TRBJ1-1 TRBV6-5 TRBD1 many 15 TGTGCCAGCAGTTTAACAGGGGTATTGAACACTGAAGCTTTCTTT CASSLTGVLNTEAFF
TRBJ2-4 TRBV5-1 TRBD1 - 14 TGCGCCAGCAGCTTCAGACAGGGGAGATACATTCAGTACTTC CASSFRQGRYIQYF
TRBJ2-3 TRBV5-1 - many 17 TGCGCCAGCAGCTCCCCCGGACAGAGGATAAGCACAGATACGCAGTATTTT CASSSPGQRISTDTQYF
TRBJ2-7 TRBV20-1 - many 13 TGCAGTGCTAACCATCCGACCTCCTACGAGCAGTACTTC CSANHPTSYEQYF
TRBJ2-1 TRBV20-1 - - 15 TGCAGTGCGACCTTGGACGCCACGACCCGAAATGAGCAGTTCTTC CSATLDATTRNEQFF
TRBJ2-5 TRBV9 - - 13 TGTGCCAGCAGCGTAGATGGGGTAGAGACCCAGTACTTC CASSVDGVETQYF
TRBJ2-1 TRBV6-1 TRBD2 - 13 TGTGCCAATCGTCGGGAGGGCTACAATGAGCAGTTCTTC CANRREGYNEQFF
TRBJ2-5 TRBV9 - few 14 TGTGCCAGCAGCGGCCCCGGGGGTCCAGAGACCCAGTACTTC CASSGPGGPETQYF
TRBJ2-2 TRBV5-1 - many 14 TGCGCCAGCAGCCAACAGGTGGACACCGGGGAGCTGTTTTTT CASSQQVDTGELFF
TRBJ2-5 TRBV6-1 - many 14 TGTGCCAGCAGTGAAGTCTCAGACCAAGAGACCCAGTACTTC CASSEVSDQETQYF
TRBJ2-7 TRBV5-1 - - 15 TGCGCCAGCAGCCCCGGGCCCCCGGTTTTGGACGAGCAGTACTTC CASSPGPPVLDEQYF
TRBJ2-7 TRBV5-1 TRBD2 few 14 TGCGCCAGCAGCCCAGGCGGGGGGGGCTACGAGCAGTACTTC CASSPGGGGYEQYF
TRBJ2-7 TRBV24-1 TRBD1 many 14 TGTGCCACCAGCTGGGACAGAAAGACGTACGAGCAGTACTTC CATSWDRKTYEQYF
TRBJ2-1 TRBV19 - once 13 TGTGCCAGTAGTACGAGTAATGGGAATGAGCAGTTCTTC CASSTSNGNEQFF
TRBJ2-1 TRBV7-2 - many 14 TGTGCCAGCAGTTTGGTTTGGGCTGGCAATGAGCAGTTCTTC CASSLVWAGNEQFF
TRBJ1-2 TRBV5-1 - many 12 TGCGCCAGCAGCCGGGAAGGAGATGGCTACACCTTC CASSREGDGYTF
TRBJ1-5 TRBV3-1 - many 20 TGTGCCAGCAGCCCCCGAACTTGCATGAAAGTACTAAATTCCGGTCAGCCCCAGCATTTT CASSPRTCMKVLNSGQPQHF
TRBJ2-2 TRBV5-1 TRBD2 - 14 TGCGCCAGCAGGGGACTAGCGGTTGCCGGGGAGCTGTTTTTT CASRGLAVAGELFF
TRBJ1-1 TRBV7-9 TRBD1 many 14 TGTGCCAGCAGCAAACAGGGGGAAAACACTGAAGCTTTCTTT CASSKQGENTEAFF
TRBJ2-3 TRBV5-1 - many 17 TGCGCCAGCAGGTCTGTCGTGAGGACACTTAGCACAGATACGCAGTATTTT CASRSVVRTLSTDTQYF
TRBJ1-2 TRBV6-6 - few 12 TGTGCCAGCAGTTTAGAGGAGTACGGCTACACCTTC CASSLEEYGYTF
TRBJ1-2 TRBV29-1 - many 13 TGCAGCGTTGAAGTGCCGACTTATAATGGCTACACCTTC CSVEVPTYNGYTF
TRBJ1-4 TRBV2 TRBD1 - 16 TGTGCCAGCGTGAGAAAAGACAGGGCACCTAATGAAAAACTGTTTTTT CASVRKDRAPNEKLFF
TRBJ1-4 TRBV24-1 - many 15 TGTGCCACCAGTGATGCCAGCGGAGAAAATGAAAAACTGTTTTTT CATSDASGENEKLFF
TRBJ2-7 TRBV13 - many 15 TGTGCCAGCAGCCTAACTACCCCGGTGTCCTACGAGCAGTACTTC CASSLTTPVSYEQYF
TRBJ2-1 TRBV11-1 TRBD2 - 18 TGTGCCAGCAGCCCGCCGGGCGGGGCTAGCGGGAGTAAAAATGAGCAGTTCTTC CASSPPGGASGSKNEQFF
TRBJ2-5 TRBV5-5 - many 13 TGTGCCAGCAGCCTGGACGCGAAAGAGACCCAGTACTTC CASSLDAKETQYF
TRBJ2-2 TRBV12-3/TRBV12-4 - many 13 TGTGCCAGCAGTTTAGATAGGACCGGGGAGCTGTTTTTT CASSLDRTGELFF
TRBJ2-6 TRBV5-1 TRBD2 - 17 TGCGCCAGCAGCCGGACTAGCGGGAGTGCTGGGGCCAACGTCCTGACTTTC CASSRTSGSAGANVLTF
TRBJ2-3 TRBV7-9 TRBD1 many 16 TGTGCCAGCAGCTCCTCCGGGACAGGGGCAGGGGATACGCAGTATTTT CASSSSGTGAGDTQYF
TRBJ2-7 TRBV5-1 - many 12 TGCGCCAGCAGCTTGGCCTATCGCGAGCAGTACTTC CASSLAYREQYF
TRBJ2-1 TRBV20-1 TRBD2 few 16 TGCAGTGCTAGCGGGGGGGGAGAGTTGTCGTACAATGAGCAGTTCTTC CSASGGGELSYNEQFF
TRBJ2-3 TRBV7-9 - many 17 TGTGCCAGCAGCTTAGCGACCGCAGGGGTTCGCACAGATACGCAGTATTTT CASSLATAGVRTDTQYF
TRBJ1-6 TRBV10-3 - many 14 TGTGCCATCAGAGGGGGGACCGATAATTCACCCCTCCACTTT CAIRGGTDNSPLHF
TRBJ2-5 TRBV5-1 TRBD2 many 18 TGCGCCAGCAGCCCCTCCGGGACTAGCGGGAGAGGGAGAGAGACCCAGTACTTC CASSPSGTSGRGRETQYF
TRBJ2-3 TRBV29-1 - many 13 TGCAGCGTTGACGGCAGTAGCACAGATACGCAGTATTTT CSVDGSSTDTQYF